This T cell receptor beta chain was recovered during a study of T cell changes during pregnancy in multiple sclerosis. The protocol was immunoSEQ multiplex PCR, while the TCRdb copy is restricted to in-frame clones and leaves out a portion. The data show around 120,000 clones, approximately 93% seen once. The source material was peripheral blood, sampled after pregnancy. This receptor was obtained from a female donor with multiple sclerosis, enrolled in a pregnancy study.

This CDR3 reads CASSGGTSGGAQSYEQYF. CDR3 coding DNA: TGTGCCAGTAGCGGCGGGACTAGCGGGGGGGCCCAAAGCTACGAGCAGTACTTC. V is TRBV19 and J is TRBJ2-7; 16 positions agree with TRBD2. V was clipped by 6 bases and J by 3 bases; unmatched bases: 11. There are 18 residues in the CDR3. CDR1 LNHDA and CDR2 SQIVND come from the germline V gene (reference sequence).